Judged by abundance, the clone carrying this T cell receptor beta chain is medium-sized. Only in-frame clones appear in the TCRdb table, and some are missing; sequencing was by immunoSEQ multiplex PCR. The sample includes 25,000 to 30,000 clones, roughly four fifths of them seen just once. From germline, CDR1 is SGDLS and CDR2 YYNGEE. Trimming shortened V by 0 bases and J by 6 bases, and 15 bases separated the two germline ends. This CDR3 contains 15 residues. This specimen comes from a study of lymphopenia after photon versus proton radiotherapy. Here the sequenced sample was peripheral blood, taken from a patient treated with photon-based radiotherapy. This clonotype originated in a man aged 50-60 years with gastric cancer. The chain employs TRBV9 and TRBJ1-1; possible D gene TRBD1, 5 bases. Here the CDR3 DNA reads TGTGCCAGCAGCGTAGTTCAGGGCTTCGACTCTGAAGCTTTCTTT. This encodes CASSVVQGFDSEAFF.